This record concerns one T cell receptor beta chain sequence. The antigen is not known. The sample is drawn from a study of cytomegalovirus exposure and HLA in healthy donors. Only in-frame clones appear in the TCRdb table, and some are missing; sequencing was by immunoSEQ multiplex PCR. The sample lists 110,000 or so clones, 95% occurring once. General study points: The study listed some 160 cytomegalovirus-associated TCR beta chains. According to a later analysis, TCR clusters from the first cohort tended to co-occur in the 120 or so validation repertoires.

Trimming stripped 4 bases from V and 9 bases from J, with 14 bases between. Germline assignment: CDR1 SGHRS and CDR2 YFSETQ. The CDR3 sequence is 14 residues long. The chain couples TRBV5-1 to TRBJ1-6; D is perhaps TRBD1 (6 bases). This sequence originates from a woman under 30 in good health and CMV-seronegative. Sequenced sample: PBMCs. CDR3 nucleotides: TGCGCCAGCAGCCAGGGACAAAGCGCTTCACCCCTCCACTTT. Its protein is CASSQGQSASPLHF.